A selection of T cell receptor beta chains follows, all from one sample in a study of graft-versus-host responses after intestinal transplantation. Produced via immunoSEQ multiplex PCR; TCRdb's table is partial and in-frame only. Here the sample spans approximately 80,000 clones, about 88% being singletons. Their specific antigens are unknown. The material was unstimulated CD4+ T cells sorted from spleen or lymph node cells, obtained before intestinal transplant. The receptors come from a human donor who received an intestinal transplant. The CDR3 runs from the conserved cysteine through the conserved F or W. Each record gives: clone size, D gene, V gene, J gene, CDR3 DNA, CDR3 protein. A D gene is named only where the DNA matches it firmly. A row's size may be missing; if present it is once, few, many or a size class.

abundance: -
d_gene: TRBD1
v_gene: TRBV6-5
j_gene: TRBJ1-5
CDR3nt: TGTGCCAGCAGCTACAGGGGAAGTCAGCCCCAGCATTTT
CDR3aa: CASSYRGSQPQHF

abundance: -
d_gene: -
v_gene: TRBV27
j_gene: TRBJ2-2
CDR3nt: TGTGCCAGCAGGACCGGGACACCGAACACCGGGGAGCTGTTTTTT
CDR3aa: CASRTGTPNTGELFF

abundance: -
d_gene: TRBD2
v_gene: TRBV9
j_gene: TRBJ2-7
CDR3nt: TGTGCCAGCAGCCCACGGGAGGGCCTCTACGAGCAGTACTTC
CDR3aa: CASSPREGLYEQYF

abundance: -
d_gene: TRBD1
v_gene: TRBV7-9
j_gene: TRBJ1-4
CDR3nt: TGTGCCAGCAGCTCGTTACAGGGGGGTGAAAAACTGTTTTTT
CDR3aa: CASSSLQGGEKLFF

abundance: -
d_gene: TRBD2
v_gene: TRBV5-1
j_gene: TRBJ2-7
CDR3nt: TGCGCCAGCAGCTTTCTGGGAGGGGAATACGAGCAGTACTTC
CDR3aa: CASSFLGGEYEQYF

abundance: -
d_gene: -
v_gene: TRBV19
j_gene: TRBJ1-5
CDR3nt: TGTGCCAGTAGTACAAGATCGGGGAGAGGCAATCAGCCCCAGCATTTT
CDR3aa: CASSTRSGRGNQPQHF

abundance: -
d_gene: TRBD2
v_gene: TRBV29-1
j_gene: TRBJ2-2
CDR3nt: TGCAGCGTTGGCCTAGCGGGGGGGGAGCTGTTTTTT
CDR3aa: CSVGLAGGELFF

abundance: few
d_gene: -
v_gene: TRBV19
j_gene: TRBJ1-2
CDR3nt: TGTGCCAGTAGTATCGGAGACTATGGCTACACCTTC
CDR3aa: CASSIGDYGYTF

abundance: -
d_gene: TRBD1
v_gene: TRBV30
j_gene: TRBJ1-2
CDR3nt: TGTGCCCTGGGGACAGGTGGTGGCTACACCTTC
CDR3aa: CALGTGGGYTF

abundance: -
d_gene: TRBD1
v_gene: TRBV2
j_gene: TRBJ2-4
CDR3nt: TGTGCCAGCAGTGAAGCGACAGGGTCCAAAAACATTCAGTACTTC
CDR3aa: CASSEATGSKNIQYF

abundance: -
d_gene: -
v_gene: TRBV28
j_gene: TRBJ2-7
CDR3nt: TGTGCCAGCATCTCAGGGCTCACCTACGAGCAGTACTTC
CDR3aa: CASISGLTYEQYF

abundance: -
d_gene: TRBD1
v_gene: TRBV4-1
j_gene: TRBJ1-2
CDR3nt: TGCGCCAGCAGCCAAGATGGGACAGGGTATGGCTACACCTTC
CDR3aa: CASSQDGTGYGYTF

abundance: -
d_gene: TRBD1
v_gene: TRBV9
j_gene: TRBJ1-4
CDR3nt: TGTGCCAGCAGCTCAGGGGGGACTAATGAAAAACTGTTTTTT
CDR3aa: CASSSGGTNEKLFF

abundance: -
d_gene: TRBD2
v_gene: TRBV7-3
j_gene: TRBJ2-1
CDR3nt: TGTGCCAGCAGCTCAATCCCTAGCGGGATCCTTAAACCCTCCTACAATGAGCAGTTCTTC
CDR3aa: CASSSIPSGILKPSYNEQFF

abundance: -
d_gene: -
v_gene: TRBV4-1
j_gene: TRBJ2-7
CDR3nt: TGCGCCAGCAGCCAACAAGAGGATGCCGCCCAGCTCTACGAGCAGTACTTC
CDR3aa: CASSQQEDAAQLYEQYF

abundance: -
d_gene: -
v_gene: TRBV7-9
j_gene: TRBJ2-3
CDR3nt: TGTGCCAGCAGCTTAGACGTAGCCAGATTCACAGATACGCAGTATTTT
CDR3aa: CASSLDVARFTDTQYF

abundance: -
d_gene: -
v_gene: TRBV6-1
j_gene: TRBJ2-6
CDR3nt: TGTGCCAGCAGTGCCGAACACCTCCTCTCTGGGGCCAACGTCCTGACTTTC
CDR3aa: CASSAEHLLSGANVLTF

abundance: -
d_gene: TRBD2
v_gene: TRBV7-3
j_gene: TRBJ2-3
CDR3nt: TGTGCCAGCAGCTTAACCATAGCGGGAGGGGGCACAGATACGCAGTATTTT
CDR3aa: CASSLTIAGGGTDTQYF

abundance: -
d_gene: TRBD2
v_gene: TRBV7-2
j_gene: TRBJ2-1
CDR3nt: TGTGCCAGCAGCTTAGTCGGGAGGCCGGGCAATGAGCAGTTCTTC
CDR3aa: CASSLVGRPGNEQFF

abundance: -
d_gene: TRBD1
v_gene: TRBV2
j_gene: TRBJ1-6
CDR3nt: TGTGCCAGCAGTGAAGGGACAGGGTATTCACCCCTCCACTTT
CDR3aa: CASSEGTGYSPLHF

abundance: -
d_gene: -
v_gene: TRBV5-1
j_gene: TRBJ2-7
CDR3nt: TGCGCCAGCAGCGGATCCGGACTTTACGAGCAGTACTTC
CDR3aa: CASSGSGLYEQYF

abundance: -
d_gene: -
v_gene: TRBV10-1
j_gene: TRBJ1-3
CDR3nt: TGCGCCAGCAGTCCAGGGGCTGGAAACACCATATATTTT
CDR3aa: CASSPGAGNTIYF

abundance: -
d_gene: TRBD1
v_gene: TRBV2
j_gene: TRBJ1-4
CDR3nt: TGTGCCAGCAGCGGAGACAGGGGATTGAATGAAAAACTGTTTTTT
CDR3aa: CASSGDRGLNEKLFF

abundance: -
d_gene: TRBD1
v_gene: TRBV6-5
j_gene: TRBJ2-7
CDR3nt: TGTGCCAGCAGCCGGGACAGCAACTACGAGCAGTACTTC
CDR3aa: CASSRDSNYEQYF

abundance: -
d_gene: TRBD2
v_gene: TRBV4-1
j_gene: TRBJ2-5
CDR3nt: TGCGCCAGCAGCCAAGGGGAGCGGGGGGGCAAAGAGACCCAGTACTTC
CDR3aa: CASSQGERGGKETQYF

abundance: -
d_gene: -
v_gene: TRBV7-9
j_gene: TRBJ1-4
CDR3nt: TGTGCCAGCAGCTTATCAGAGGCAACTAATGAAAAACTGTTTTTT
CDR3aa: CASSLSEATNEKLFF

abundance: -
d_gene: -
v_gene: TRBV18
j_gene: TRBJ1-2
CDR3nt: TGTGCCAGCTCACCCCGGGAGGGGAATGGCTACACCTTC
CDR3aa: CASSPREGNGYTF

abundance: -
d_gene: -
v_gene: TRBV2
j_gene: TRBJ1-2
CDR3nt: TGTGCCAGCAGTGTACAGGTTAACTATGGCTACACCTTC
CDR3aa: CASSVQVNYGYTF

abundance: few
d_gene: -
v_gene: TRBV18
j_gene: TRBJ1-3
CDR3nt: TGTGCCAGCTCACCGGTTCTAGGACAAAGCTCTGGAAACACCATATATTTT
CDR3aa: CASSPVLGQSSGNTIYF

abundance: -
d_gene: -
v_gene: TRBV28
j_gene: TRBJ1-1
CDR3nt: TGTGCCAGCAGCCCTCCCCACGGGGTCGGTACTGAAGCTTTCTTT
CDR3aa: CASSPPHGVGTEAFF

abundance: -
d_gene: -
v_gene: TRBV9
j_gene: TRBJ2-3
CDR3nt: TGTGCCAGCACCTTAGAGGTTGCAGGGGGGACAGATACGCAGTATTTT
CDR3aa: CASTLEVAGGTDTQYF

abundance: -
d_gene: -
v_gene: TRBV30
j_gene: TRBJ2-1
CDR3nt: TGTGCCTGGAGTGTACAGGGAGTGGGGTACAATGAGCAGTTCTTC
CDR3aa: CAWSVQGVGYNEQFF

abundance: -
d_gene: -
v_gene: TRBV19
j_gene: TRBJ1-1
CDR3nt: TGTGCCAGTAGTTACAGGGACATGAACACTGAAGCTTTCTTT
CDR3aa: CASSYRDMNTEAFF

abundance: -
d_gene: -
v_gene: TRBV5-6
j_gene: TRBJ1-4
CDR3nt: TGTGCCAGCAGCTTGCCGACGGGGGAAAAACTGTTTTTT
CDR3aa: CASSLPTGEKLFF

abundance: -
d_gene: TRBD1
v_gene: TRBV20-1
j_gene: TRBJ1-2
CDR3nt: TGCAGTGCTATGACAGGGAAAGGCTACACCTTC
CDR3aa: CSAMTGKGYTF

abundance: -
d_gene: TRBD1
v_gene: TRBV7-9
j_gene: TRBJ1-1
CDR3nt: TGTGCCAGCAGCGGCTCCGGGACAGGGGAATCGGCTGAAGCTTTCTTT
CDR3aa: CASSGSGTGESAEAFF

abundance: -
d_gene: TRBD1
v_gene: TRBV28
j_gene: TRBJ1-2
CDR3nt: TGTGCCAGCAGTTCGACAGGGGGCAACTATGGCTACACCTTC
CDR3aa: CASSSTGGNYGYTF

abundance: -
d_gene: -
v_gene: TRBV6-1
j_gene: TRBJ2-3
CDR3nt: TGTGCCAGCAGTATAGCGGTTCTCACAGATACGCAGTATTTT
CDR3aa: CASSIAVLTDTQYF

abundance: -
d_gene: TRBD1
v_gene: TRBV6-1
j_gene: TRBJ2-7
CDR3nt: TGTGCCAGCAGTGAGAGGGACAGGGGCGAGCAGTACTTC
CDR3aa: CASSERDRGEQYF

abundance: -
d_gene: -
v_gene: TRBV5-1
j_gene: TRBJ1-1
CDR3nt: TGCGCCAGCAGCCCAATGGGAGGGGCGGAGACTGAAGCTTTCTTT
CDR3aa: CASSPMGGAETEAFF

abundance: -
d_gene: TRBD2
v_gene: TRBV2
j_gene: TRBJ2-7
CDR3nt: TGTGCCAGCAGTGAAGCGCGGGAGGGCCGCTACTTC
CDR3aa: CASSEAREGRYF

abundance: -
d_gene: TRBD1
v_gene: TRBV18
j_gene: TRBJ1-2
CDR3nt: TGTGCCAGCTCGCTCGGACAGGGGGTCTCTAACTATGGCTACACCTTC
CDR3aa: CASSLGQGVSNYGYTF